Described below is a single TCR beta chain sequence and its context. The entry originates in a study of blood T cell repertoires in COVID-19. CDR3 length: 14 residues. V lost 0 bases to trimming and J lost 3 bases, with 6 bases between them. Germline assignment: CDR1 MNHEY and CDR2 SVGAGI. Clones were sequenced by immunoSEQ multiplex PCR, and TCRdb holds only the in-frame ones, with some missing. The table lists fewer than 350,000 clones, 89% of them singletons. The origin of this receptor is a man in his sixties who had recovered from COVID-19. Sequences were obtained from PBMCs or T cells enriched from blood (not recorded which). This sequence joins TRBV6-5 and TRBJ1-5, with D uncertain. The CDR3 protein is CASSYSAVNQPQHF. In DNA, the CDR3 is TGTGCCAGCAGTTACTCTGCAGTCAATCAGCCCCAGCATTTT.